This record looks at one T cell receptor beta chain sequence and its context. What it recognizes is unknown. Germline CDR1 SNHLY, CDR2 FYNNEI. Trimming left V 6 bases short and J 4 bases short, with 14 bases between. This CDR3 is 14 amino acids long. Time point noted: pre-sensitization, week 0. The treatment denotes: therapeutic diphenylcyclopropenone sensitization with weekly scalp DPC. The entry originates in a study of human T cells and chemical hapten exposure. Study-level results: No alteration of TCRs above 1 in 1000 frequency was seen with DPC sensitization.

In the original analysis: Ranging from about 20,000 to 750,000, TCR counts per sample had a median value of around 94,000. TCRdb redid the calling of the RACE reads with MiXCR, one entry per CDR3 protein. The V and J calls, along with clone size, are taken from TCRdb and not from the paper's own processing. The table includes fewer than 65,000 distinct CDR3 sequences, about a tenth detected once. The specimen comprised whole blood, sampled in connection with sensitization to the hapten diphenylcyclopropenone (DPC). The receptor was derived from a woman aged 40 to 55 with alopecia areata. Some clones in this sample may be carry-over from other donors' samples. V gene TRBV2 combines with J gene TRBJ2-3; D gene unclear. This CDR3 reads CASSPFAFADTQYF. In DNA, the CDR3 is TGTGCCAGCAGCCCCTTTGCGTTTGCAGATACGCAGTATTTT. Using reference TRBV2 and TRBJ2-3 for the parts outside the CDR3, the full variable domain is EPEVTQTPSHQVTQMGQEVILRCVPISNHLYFYWYRQILGQKVEFLVSFYNNEISEKSEIFDDQFSVERPDGSNFTLKIRSTKLEDSAMYFCASSPFAFADTQYFGPGTRLTVL.